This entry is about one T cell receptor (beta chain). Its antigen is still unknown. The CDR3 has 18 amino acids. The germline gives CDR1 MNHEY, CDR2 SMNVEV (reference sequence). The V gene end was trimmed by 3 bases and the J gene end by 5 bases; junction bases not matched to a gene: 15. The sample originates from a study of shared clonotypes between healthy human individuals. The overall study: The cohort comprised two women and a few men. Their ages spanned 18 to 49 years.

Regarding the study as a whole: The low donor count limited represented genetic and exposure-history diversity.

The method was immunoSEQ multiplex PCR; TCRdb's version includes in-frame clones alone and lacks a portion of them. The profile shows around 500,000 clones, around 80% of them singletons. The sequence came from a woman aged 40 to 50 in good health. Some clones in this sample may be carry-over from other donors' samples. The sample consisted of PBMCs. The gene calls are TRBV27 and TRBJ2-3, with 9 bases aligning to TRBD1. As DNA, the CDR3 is TGTGCCAGCAGTTTTTGCCGACAGGGGGACTACGAACGAGATACGCAGTATTTT. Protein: CASSFCRQGDYERDTQYF.